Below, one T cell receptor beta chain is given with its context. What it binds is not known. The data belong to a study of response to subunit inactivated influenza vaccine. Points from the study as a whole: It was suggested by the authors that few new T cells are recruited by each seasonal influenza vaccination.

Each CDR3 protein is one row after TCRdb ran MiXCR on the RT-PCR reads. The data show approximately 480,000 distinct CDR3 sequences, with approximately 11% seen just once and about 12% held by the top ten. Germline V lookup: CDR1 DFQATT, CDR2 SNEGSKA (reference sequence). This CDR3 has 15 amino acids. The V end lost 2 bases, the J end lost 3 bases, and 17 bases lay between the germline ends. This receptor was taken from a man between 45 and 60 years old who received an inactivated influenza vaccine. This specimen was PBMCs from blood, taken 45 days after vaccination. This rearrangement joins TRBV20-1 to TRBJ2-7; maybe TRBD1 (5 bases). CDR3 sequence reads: CSARLPLTGNYEQYF. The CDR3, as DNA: TGCAGTGCTAGACTCCCCCTCACAGGCAACTACGAGCAGTACTTC.